This paragraph reports one T cell receptor (beta chain). This sample was included in a study of blood T cell repertoires in COVID-19. Study-level information: T cells, B-cell-depleted T cells, or PBMCs provided the cDNA or gDNA that served as material.

J lost 0 bases, V lost 4 bases, and 7 bases had no gene match. The CDR3 has 17 amino acids. The V gene's germline CDR1 is LNHDA and CDR2 SQIVND (reference sequence). Authors' processing steps: Estimates of nucleated cell counts were drawn from the amplification of reference gene primers. TCRdb's table, derived via immunoSEQ multiplex PCR, lists solely in-frame clones and lacks some. The V and J calls and clone size come from that table; D and trimming were worked out from the DNA. The sample lists roughly 200,000 clones; about 86% were seen once. The chain is built from TRBV19 and TRBJ1-5, with TRBD1 identical over 9 bases. This clonotype was obtained from a man between 45 and 60 years old with active or convalescent COVID-19. What was sequenced was peripheral blood. CDR3 loop: CASSTTGGGVSNQPQHF. The DNA of the CDR3 is TGTGCCAGTAGTACGACAGGGGGGGGTGTTAGCAATCAGCCCCAGCATTTT.